The T cell receptor beta chain described here comes from a study of shared clonotypes between healthy human individuals. Study conclusions and caveats: Generation probabilities of non-shared clonotypes were lower (relative to those shared by all four donors).

Assay: immunoSEQ multiplex PCR; the TCRdb copy retains only in-frame clones and omits some. This table holds some 2,000,000 clones, nearly 97% found once. Comment on this clone: Its specificity is unknown. Other DNA sequences from this sample encode an identical CDR3 as well.

The CDR3 loop spans 12 amino acids. Deletions cut 2 bases from V and 2 bases from J, with 4 bases between. Germline V CDR1 and CDR2: SGHRS, YFSETQ. The source is a man between 18 and 29 years old in good health. Material for sequencing was naive CD4+ T cells sorted from blood. Specified subset: CD45RA+ positively selected. The chain links TRBV5-1 to TRBJ2-5, with D unclear. In nucleotides, the CDR3 is TGCGCCAGCAGCTTAAATCAAGAGACCCAGTACTTC. Translating gives CASSLNQETQYF.